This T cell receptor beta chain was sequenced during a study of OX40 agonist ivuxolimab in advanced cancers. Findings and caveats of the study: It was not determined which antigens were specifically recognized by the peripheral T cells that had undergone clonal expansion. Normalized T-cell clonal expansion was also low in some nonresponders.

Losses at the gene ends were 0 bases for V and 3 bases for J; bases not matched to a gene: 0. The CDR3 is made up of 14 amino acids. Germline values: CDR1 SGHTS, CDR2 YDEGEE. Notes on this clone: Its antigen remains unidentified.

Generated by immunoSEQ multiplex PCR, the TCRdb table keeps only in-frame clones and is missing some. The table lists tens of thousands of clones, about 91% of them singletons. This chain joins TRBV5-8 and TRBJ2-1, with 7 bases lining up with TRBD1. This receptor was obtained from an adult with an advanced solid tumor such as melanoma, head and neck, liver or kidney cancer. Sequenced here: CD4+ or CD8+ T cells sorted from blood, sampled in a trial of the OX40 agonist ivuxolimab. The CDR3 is CASSLGQGYNEQFF. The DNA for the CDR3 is TGTGCCAGCAGCTTGGGACAGGGCTACAATGAGCAGTTCTTC. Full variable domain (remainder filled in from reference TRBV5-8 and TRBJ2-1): EAGVTQSPTHLIKTRGQQATLRCSPISGHTSVYWYQQALGLGLQFLLWYDEGEERNRGNFPPRFSGRQFPNYSSELNVNALELEDSALYLCASSLGQGYNEQFFGPGTRLTVL.